This T cell receptor (beta chain) was observed in a study of T cells in tuberculosis. At the level of the study: Sequenced TCRs come from CD1B-GMM tetramer-binding T cells. A South African cohort included IGRA-negative adolescents, latently infected IGRA-positive adolescents and adults with active tuberculosis.

Time point described: new active TB diagnosis, blood taken before or within 7 days of starting treatment. Active tuberculosis patients were new diagnoses, HIV-seronegative, South African, and aged 18 years or older. The V gene's germline CDR1 is SGHTA and CDR2 FQGNSA. Trimming removed 7 bases at V and 0 bases at J, with 12 bases between. The CDR3 runs 14 residues. Only in-frame clones appear in the TCRdb table, and some are missing; sequencing was by immunoSEQ multiplex PCR. Of some 31,000 clones detected, about 82% appear once; the ten largest clones hold less than 5.5%. Here the sequenced sample was PBMCs, taken at tuberculosis diagnosis. The TCR sequence derives from an adult with tuberculosis. This chain joins TRBV7-2 and TRBJ2-5; D not certain. CDR3: CASTQNMYQETQYF. The CDR3 DNA reads as TGTGCCAGCACCCAGAACATGTACCAAGAGACCCAGTACTTC.